These 9 T cell receptor beta chains were all obtained from the same sample, sequenced in a study of tumour-infiltrating T cells in Burkitt lymphoma. TCRdb's table, derived via immunoSEQ multiplex PCR, lists solely in-frame clones and lacks some. This sample has 3,700 or so clones, with about 19% found just once. Input material: tumor tissue. These receptors were taken from a human donor with Burkitt lymphoma.

This clone was seen a handful of times. Relative to the germline gene, one junction end is altered; a read error may explain this. The genes are TRBV20-1 and TRBJ2-1, with D unclear. CDR3 length: 11 amino acids. CDR1 DFQATT and CDR2 SNEGSKA come from the germline V gene (reference sequence). This CDR3 is CSAPLRNEQFF. CDR3 DNA sequence: TGTAGTGCCCCGCTCCGGAATGAGCAGTTCTTC.

The rearrangement uses TRBV7-9 and TRBJ2-2; TRBD2 is a possible D gene (6 bases). CDR3 length: 13 amino acids. The germline CDR1 and CDR2 sequences are SEHNR and FQNEAQ (reference sequence). The germline V and J ends were trimmed by 1 base and 9 bases, with 9 bases remaining between them. The CDR3 coding sequence is TGTGCCAGCAGCTTAGGGGAGGCCCGGGAGCTGTTTTTT. This encodes CASSLGEARELFF.

This clone was picked up a small number of times. The chain recombines TRBV11-3 with TRBJ2-7; a possible D gene is TRBD2 (6 bases). The germline CDR1 and CDR2 sequences are SGHNT and YENEEA. The CDR3 has 17 amino acids. Trimming removed 5 bases at V and 5 bases at J, with 25 bases between. DNA of the CDR3: TGTGCCAGCAGCCCCGGAGGGAACTCCCTTCACAGTAACGAGCAGTACTTC. This codes for CASSPGGNSLHSNEQYF.

This clone was picked up a small number of times. This chain uses TRBV29-1 with TRBJ1-1; 7 bases align to TRBD1. V was pared by 6 bases and J by 2 bases, with 9 bases of the junction left unmatched. Germline V gives CDR1 SQVTM, CDR2 ANQGSEA. This CDR3 has 14 amino acids. As DNA, the CDR3 is TGCAGCGTCCGACAGGGACAGCTTAACACTGAAGCTTTCTTT. It encodes CSVRQGQLNTEAFF.

This chain connects TRBV28 to TRBJ2-2; perhaps TRBD1 as D (6 bases). Germline V CDR1 and CDR2: MDHEN, SYDVKM. Trimming stripped 5 bases from V and 4 bases from J, with 8 bases between. CDR3 size: 13 residues. CDR3 in amino acids: CASSRGGTGELFF. The CDR3 bases are TGTGCCAGCAGTAGAGGGGGCACCGGGGAGCTGTTTTTT.

The V gene is TRBV7-9, the J gene TRBJ2-5; TRBD2 agrees at 14 bases. Losses at the gene ends were 0 bases for V and 4 bases for J; bases not matched to a gene: 4. This CDR3 spans 17 amino acids. The V gene's germline CDR1 is SEHNR and CDR2 FQNEAQ (reference sequence). The CDR3 reads CASSLASGTSGRETQYF. As DNA, the CDR3 is TGTGCCAGCAGCTTAGCTTCCGGGACTAGCGGGAGAGAGACCCAGTACTTC.

This clone came up a few times. The chain has TRBV27 and TRBJ2-5; TRBD1 agrees at 7 bases. The junction had 2 bases not matched to a gene; V was cut back by 9 bases and J by 1 base. CDR3 size: 12 residues. Per the germline V gene, CDR1 is MNHEY and CDR2 is SMNVEV (reference sequence). The CDR3 coding sequence is TGTGCCAGTCGGACAGGCCAAGAGACCCAGTACTTC. Its translation is CASRTGQETQYF.

In its sample, this clone was seen a few times. This chain links TRBV6-5 with TRBJ1-2, with D tentatively TRBD1 (5 bases). Per the germline V gene, CDR1 is MNHEY and CDR2 is SVGAGI. The length of the CDR3 is 13 residues. The V gene lost 6 bases and the J gene lost 2 bases, with 10 bases spanning the gap. DNA of the CDR3: TGTGCCAGCAGAAACGACAGAAACTATGGCTACACCTTC. This gives the protein CASRNDRNYGYTF.

V usage is TRBV9 and J usage is TRBJ1-1; D uncertain. Trimming pared 0 bases from V and 5 bases from J, leaving 8 bases between. Germline loops: CDR1 SGDLS, CDR2 YYNGEE. CDR3 length: 13 residues. The CDR3 nucleotides read TGTGCCAGCAGCGTAGGAGGTAGGACTGAAGCTTTCTTT. Its protein is CASSVGGRTEAFF.